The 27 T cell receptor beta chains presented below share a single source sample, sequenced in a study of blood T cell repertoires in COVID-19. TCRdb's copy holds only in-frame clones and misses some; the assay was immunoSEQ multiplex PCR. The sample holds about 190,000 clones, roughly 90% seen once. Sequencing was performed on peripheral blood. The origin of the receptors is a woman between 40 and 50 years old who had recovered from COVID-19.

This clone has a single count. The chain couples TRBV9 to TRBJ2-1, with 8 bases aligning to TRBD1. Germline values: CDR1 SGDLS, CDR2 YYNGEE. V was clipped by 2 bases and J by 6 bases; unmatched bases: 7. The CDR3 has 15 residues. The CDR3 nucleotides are TGTGCCAGCAGCGTCCAGGGGGCCTTTGGCAATGAGCAGTTCTTC. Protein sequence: CASSVQGAFGNEQFF.

CDR3 sequence: CASSRGLRSNQPQHF. The CDR3 DNA is TGTGCCAGTAGTAGGGGCCTTCGAAGCAATCAGCCCCAGCATTTT. The chain couples TRBV19 to TRBJ1-5; maybe TRBD1 (5 bases). The germline gives CDR1 LNHDA, CDR2 SQIVND (reference sequence). This CDR3 is 15 amino acids long. V was shortened by 4 bases and J by 1 base, with 11 bases between the two germline ends.

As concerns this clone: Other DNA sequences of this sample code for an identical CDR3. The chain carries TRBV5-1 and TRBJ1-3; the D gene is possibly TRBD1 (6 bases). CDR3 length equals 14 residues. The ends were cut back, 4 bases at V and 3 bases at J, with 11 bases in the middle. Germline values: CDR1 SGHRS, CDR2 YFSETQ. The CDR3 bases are TGCGCCAGCAGCCTTGAGGGGGTTGGAAACACCATATATTTT. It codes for CASSLEGVGNTIYF.

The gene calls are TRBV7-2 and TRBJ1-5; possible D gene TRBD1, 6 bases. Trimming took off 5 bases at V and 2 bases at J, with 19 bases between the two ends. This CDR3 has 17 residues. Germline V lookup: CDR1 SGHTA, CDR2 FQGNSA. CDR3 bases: TGTGCCAGCAGCCCCTCGCGTGGGGGCGTAGGCAATCAGCCCCAGCATTTT. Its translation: CASSPSRGGVGNQPQHF.

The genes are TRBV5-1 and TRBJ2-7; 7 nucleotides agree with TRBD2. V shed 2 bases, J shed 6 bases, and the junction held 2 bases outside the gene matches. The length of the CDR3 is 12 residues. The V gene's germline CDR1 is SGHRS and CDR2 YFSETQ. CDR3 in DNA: TGCGCCAGCAGCTTTGCTAGCGGCGAGCAGTACTTC. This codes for CASSFASGEQYF.

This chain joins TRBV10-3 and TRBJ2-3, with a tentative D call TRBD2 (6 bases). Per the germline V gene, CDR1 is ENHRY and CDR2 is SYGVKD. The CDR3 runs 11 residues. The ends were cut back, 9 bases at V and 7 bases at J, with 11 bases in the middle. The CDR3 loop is CAILSGNTQYF. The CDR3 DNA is TGTGCCATTCTTAGCGGCAATACGCAGTATTTT.

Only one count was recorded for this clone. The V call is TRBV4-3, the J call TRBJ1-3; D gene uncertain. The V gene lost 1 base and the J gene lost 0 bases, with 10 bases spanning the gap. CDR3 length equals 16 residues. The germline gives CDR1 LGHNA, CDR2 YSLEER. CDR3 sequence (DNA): TGCGCCAGCAGCCAAGCTTTCCCAGGCTCTGGAAACACCATATATTTT. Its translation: CASSQAFPGSGNTIYF.

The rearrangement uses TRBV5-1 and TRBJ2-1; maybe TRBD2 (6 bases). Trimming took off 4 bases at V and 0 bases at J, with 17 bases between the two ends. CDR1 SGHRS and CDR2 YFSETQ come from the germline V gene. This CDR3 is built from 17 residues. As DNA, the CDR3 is TGCGCCAGCAGCCCGCGGAGGGCGGGCGCCTCCTACAATGAGCAGTTCTTC. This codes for CASSPRRAGASYNEQFF.

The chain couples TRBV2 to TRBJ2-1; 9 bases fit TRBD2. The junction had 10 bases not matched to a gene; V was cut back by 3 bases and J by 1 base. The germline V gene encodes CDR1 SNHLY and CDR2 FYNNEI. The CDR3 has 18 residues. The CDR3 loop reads CASSEPSGTDESYNEQFF. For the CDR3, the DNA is TGTGCCAGCAGTGAGCCTAGCGGGACGGACGAATCCTACAATGAGCAGTTCTTC.

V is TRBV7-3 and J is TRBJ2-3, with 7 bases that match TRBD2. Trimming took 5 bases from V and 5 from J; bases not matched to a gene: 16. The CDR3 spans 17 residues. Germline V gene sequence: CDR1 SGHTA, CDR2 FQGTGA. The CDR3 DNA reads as TGTGCCAGCAGCCTATCATCAACTAGCGCGAAGGGAGATACGCAGTATTTT. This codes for CASSLSSTSAKGDTQYF.

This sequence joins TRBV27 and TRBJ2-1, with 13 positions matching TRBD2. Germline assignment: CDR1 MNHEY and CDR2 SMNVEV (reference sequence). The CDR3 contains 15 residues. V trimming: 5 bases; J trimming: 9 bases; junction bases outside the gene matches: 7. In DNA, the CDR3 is TGTGCCAGCAGTCAAGGGACTAGCGGGAAGGGTGAGCAGTTCTTC. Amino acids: CASSQGTSGKGEQFF.

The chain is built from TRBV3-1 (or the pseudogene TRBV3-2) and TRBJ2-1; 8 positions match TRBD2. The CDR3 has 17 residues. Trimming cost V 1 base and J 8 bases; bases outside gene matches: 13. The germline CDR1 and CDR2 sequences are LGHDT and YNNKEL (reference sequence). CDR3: CASSQVRTSGRWDEQFF. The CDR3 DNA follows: TGTGCCAGCAGCCAAGTTCGCACTAGCGGCCGGTGGGATGAGCAGTTCTTC.

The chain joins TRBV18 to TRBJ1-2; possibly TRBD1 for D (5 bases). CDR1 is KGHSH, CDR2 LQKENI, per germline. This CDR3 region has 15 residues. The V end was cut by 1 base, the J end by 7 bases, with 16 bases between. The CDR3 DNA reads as TGTGCCAGCTCACCACTTATTAGGGGTGAAGCTGGCTACACCTTC. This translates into CASSPLIRGEAGYTF.

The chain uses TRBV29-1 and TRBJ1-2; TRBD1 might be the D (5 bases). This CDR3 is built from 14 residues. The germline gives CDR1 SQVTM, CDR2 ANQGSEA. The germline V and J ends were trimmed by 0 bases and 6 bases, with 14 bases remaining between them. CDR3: CSVEEGAGLDGYTF. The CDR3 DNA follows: TGCAGCGTTGAAGAAGGAGCAGGGTTGGATGGCTACACCTTC.

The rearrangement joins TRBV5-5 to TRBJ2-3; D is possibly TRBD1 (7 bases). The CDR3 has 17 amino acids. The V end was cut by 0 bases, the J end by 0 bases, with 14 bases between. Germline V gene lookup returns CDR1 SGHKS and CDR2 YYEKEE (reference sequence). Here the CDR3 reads CASSLVRGLASTDTQYF. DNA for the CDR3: TGTGCCAGCAGCTTGGTGAGGGGGCTAGCGAGCACAGATACGCAGTATTTT.

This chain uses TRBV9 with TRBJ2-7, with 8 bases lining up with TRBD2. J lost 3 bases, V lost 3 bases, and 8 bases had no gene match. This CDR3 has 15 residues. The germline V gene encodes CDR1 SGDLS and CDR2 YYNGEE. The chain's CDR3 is CASSAGSGNFYEQYF. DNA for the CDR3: TGTGCCAGCAGCGCCGGTAGCGGGAATTTCTACGAGCAGTACTTC.

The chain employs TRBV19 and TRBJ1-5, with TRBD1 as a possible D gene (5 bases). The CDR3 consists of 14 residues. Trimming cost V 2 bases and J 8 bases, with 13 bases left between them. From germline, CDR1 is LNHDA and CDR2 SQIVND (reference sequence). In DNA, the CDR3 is TGTGCCAGTAGTATAATGGCCGGGGGGGAGCCCCAGCATTTT. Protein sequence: CASSIMAGGEPQHF. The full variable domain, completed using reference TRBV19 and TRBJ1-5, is DGGITQSPKYLFRKEGQNVTLSCEQNLNHDAMYWYRQDPGQGLRLIYYSQIVNDFQKGDIAEGYSVSREKKESFPLTVTSAQKNPTAFYLCASSIMAGGEPQHFGDGTRLSIL.

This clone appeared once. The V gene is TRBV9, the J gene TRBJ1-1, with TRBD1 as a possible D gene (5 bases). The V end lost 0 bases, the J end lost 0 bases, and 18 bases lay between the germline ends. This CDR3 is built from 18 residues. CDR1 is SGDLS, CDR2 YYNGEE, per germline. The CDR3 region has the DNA TGTGCCAGCAGCGTAGCGACAGCGTCTACCCGGATGAACACTGAAGCTTTCTTT. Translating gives CASSVATASTRMNTEAFF.

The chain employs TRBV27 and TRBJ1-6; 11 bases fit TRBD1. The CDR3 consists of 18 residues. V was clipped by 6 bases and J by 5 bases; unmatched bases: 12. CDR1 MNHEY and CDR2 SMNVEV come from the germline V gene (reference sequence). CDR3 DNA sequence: TGTGCCAGCAGCTCGGGACAGGGGGTGCCCTACCATAATTCACCCCTCCACTTT. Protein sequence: CASSSGQGVPYHNSPLHF.

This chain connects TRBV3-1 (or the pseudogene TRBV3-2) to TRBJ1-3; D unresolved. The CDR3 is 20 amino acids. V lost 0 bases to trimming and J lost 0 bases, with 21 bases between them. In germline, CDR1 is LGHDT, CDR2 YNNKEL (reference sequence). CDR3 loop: CASSQDLGSRRGSSGNTIYF. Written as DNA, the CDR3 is TGTGCCAGCAGCCAAGATCTTGGCAGCCGACGAGGGAGCTCTGGAAACACCATATATTTT.

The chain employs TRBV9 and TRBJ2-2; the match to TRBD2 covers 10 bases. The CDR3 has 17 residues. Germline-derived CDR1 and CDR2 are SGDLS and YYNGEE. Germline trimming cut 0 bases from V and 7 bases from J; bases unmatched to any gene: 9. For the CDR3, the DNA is TGTGCCAGCAGCGTAGCTAGCGGGAGTAGTTTTGACGGGGAGCTGTTTTTT. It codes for CASSVASGSSFDGELFF. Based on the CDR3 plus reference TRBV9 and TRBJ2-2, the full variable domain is DSGVTQTPKHLITATGQRVTLRCSPRSGDLSVYWYQQSLDQGLQFLIQYYNGEERAKGNILERFSAQQFPDLHSELNLSSLELGDSALYFCASSVASGSSFDGELFFGEGSRLTVL.

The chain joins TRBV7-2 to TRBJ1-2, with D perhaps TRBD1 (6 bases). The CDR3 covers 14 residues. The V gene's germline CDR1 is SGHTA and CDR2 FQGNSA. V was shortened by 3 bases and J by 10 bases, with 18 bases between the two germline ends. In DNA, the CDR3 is TGTGCCAGCAGCTTTAAGGGGGGGGCGAGACACTACACCTTC. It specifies CASSFKGGARHYTF.

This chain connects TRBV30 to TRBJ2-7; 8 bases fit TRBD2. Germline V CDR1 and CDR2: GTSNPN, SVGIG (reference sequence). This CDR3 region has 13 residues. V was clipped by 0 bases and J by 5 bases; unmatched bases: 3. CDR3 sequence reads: CAWSVGLADEQYF. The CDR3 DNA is TGTGCCTGGAGTGTCGGACTAGCCGACGAGCAGTACTTC. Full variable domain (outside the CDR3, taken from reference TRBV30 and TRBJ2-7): SQTIHQWPATLVQPVGSPLSLECTVEGTSNPNLYWYRQAAGRGLQLLFYSVGIGQISSEVPQNLSASRPQDRQFILSSKKLLLSDSGFYLCAWSVGLADEQYFGPGTRLTVT.

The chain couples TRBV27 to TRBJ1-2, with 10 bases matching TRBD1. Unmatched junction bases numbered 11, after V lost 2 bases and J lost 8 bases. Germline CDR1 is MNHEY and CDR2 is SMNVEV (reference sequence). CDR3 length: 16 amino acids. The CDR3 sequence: CASSLGSGTGVEGYTF. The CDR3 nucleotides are TGTGCCAGCAGTTTAGGGTCCGGGACAGGGGTGGAAGGCTACACCTTC.

The CDR3 spells CASSLEFPRKGQTQETQYF. CDR3 DNA: TGTGCCAGCAGCTTAGAATTTCCGCGTAAGGGACAGACCCAAGAGACCCAGTACTTC. The chain carries TRBV7-8 and TRBJ2-5; 7 bases are a match to TRBD1. CDR3 size: 19 residues. The germline V gene encodes CDR1 SGHVS and CDR2 FQNEAQ. V dropped 1 base and J dropped 1; count of bases not matched to a gene: 15.

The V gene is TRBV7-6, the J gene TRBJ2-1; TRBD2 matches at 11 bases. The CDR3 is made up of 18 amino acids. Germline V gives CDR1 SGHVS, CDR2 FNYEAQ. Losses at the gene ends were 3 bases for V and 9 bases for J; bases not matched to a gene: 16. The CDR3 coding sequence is TGTGCCAGCAGCTTTGTCGCCCCCGGTCTAGCGGGAGGAGGTGAGCAGTTCTTC. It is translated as CASSFVAPGLAGGGEQFF.

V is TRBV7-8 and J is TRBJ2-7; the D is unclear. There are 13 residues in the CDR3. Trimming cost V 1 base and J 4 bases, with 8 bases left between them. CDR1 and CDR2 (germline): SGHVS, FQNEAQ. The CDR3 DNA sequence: TGTGCCAGCAGCTTAGGGCGCGGATACGAGCAGTACTTC. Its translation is CASSLGRGYEQYF.